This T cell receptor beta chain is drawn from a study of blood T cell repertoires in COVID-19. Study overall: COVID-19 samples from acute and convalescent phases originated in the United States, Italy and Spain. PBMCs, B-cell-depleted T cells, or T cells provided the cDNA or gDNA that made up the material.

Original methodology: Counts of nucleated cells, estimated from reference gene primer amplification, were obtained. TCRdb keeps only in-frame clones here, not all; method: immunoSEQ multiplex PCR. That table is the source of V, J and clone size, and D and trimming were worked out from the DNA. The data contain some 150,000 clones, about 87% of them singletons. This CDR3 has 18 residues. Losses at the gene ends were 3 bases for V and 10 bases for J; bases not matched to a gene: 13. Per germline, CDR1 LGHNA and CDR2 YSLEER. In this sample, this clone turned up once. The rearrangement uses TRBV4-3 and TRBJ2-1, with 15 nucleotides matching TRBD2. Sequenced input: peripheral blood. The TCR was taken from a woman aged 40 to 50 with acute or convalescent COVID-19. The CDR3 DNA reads TGCGCCAGCAGCCACGCCCGACGGACTAGCGGGGGGGCGATGGAGCAGTTCTTC. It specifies CASSHARRTSGGAMEQFF.